Below, one TCR beta chain is given with its context. As yet, its antigen is unknown. This sample was included in a study of T cell responses to AZD1222 COVID-19 vaccine. Study-wide findings and caveats: Unmutated variant regions are reportedly the target of nearly half of TCRs that are spike-specific. Donor demographics were predominantly white British with a female majority; clonal diversity may be underestimated.

The data were produced by immunoSEQ multiplex PCR, yet TCRdb's version contains in-frame clones alone and is incomplete. The sample has some 150,000 clones, approximately 94% seen once. V was clipped by 10 bases and J by 6 bases, with 14 bases between them. The CDR3 sequence is 12 residues long. Germline CDR1 KGHDR, CDR2 SFDVKD. The chain employs TRBV24-1 and TRBJ1-2, with D possibly matching TRBD1 (6 bases). This receptor was taken from an adult in good health. Sequenced here: peripheral blood, sampled on day 0 of AZD1222 vaccination. The CDR3 loop is CATRGARDGYTF. The CDR3 DNA is TGTGCCACGCGGGGGGCGCGAGATGGCTACACCTTC.